The entry that follows covers one TCR beta chain sequence. Its matching antigen is unknown. The read ends 3 residues shy of where the CDR3 ends; the end is completed using the germline J gene. Germline CDR1 SGHTA, CDR2 FQGNSA. This CDR3 has 13 amino acids. This record belongs to a study of T cells in women clearing cervical HPV infection. Study information: Controls were women whose single incident HPV16 infection cleared within 12 months without precancer or cancer. Overall study results and limits: Combining TCR richness with V gene abundances gave about 0.87 AUC. TRBV6-7 abundance was lower in cases than controls (0.11% versus 0.16%).

Method: immunoSEQ multiplex PCR; TCRdb's copy keeps in-frame clones and lacks some. Its listing shows 25,000 to 35,000 clones. The J gene is TRBJ2-3, the V gene TRBV7-2, with TRBD1 as a possible D gene (5 bases). The sequenced sample was blood buffy coat. The clonotype comes from a woman between 18 and 70 years old with a cervical HPV16 infection that either progressed to CIN3+ or cleared (not recorded which). The CDR3 bases that were read are TGTGCCAGCACTGTGGGGCCCCAAGAGACG. Translation: CASTVGPQET. The complete CDR3 reads CASTVGPQETQYF.